This TCR beta chain was sequenced for a study of T cells in Graves' hyperthyroidism and ophthalmopathy. Turning to the study itself: Blood was drawn when the patient was first diagnosed and still untreated. Notes on the study in general: Stable hyperthyroidism was separated from ophthalmopathy by a model based on 13 V-J features.

In regard to this clonotype: Antigen: not known. A much larger clone differs from this one at a single base, so this may be a read error.

The V segment lost 5 bases and the J segment 8 bases; nucleotides outside the gene matches: 12. This CDR3 contains 17 residues. From germline, CDR1 is MDHEN and CDR2 SYDVKM. From RNA transcripts, TCR beta CDR3 regions were amplified. HTBI primers drove first-round RT-PCR of the TCR CDR3. Via MiXCR, TCRdb re-called the multiplex PCR reads, giving one row per CDR3 protein. The sample holds around 340,000 distinct CDR3 sequences; roughly 15% are singletons and the top ten take roughly 33%. Any patient presenting with uncontrolled infection, other autoimmune disease, pregnancy or lactation was left out. The PBMCs studied were ones that came from 8 to 10 ml fresh peripheral blood.

V and J are TRBV28 and TRBJ2-1; 13 bases are a match to TRBD2. The sequence was collected from a man younger than 45 with Graves' hyperthyroidism. The material sequenced was blood. CDR3 DNA: TGTGCCAGCAGTCCCTCGGAACTAGCGGGAGGGTACGATGAGCAGTTCTTC. Its translation: CASSPSELAGGYDEQFF.